These T cell receptor beta chains were read from a single sample in a study of blood T cell repertoires in COVID-19. Assay used: immunoSEQ multiplex PCR; TCRdb lists only in-frame clones, some missing. The data contain roughly 76,000 clones, over 70% of them seen just once; the ten biggest clones take up more than 20%. Sequencing input: peripheral blood. The receptors were gathered from a man in his 70s with acute or convalescent COVID-19. CDR3s leave out the opening cysteine and the closing phenylalanine or tryptophan. The size entry is marked missing in some rows and otherwise reads once, few, many or a size class.

abundance | j_gene | v_gene | CDR3aa
NA | TRBJ2-4 | TRBV25-1 | ASSASLAKNIQY
many | TRBJ2-5 | TRBV3-1/TRBV3-2 | ASSPGQGLATQY
NA | TRBJ1-6 | TRBV9 | ASSIGSGLSPLH
NA | TRBJ2-1 | TRBV10-1 | ASSEGGLAGSYNEQF
NA | TRBJ1-4 | TRBV28 | ASSPAYRGANEKLF
few | TRBJ1-6 | TRBV5-1 | ASSLAGKENSPLH
NA | TRBJ1-4 | TRBV5-1 | ASSMGQDNEKLF
NA | TRBJ1-2 | TRBV7-9 | ASSFGQGSYGYT
NA | TRBJ1-3 | TRBV2 | ASSEEGDTIY
NA | TRBJ1-5 | TRBV6-1 | ASSDVAGSNNQPQH
NA | TRBJ2-5 | TRBV28 | ASSSTGGWETQY
NA | TRBJ2-1 | TRBV10-2 | ASSGLAGEAIVQF
many | TRBJ2-2 | TRBV11-2 | ASSLDRAGALTGELF
NA | TRBJ1-2 | TRBV5-4 | ASSFGDFGYT
few | TRBJ1-1 | TRBV19 | ASHQGGTEAF
NA | TRBJ2-1 | TRBV10-1 | ASSGSGAYNEQF
NA | TRBJ2-4 | TRBV6-5 | ASSSLAGGKNIQY
NA | TRBJ1-2 | TRBV28 | ASHTASNYGYT
NA | TRBJ1-2 | TRBV27 | ASRGGRQGSFGYT
NA | TRBJ2-5 | TRBV28 | ASIHSGAETQY
NA | TRBJ2-5 | TRBV18 | ASSPRGPGQETQY
NA | TRBJ2-1 | TRBV7-6 | ASSLQGTGREQF
NA | TRBJ1-1 | TRBV5-6 | ASSFARQGARNTEAF
NA | TRBJ2-1 | TRBV7-6 | ASSRGAGSSYNEQF
many | TRBJ2-7 | TRBV5-1 | ASSWGQAYEQY
NA | TRBJ2-3 | TRBV6-1 | ASREAGQFTDTQY
once | TRBJ1-1 | TRBV28 | ASSLGGFSEAF
NA | TRBJ2-5 | TRBV11-2 | ASSLWTAQETQY
NA | TRBJ2-2 | TRBV11-2 | ASSLVLAGGTGELF
NA | TRBJ2-3 | TRBV10-3 | AIRGGYAAADTQY
NA | TRBJ1-2 | TRBV6-5 | ASSQQGAFNYGYT
few | TRBJ2-2 | TRBV4-3 | ASSRDSWGTGELF
NA | TRBJ2-3 | TRBV4-1 | ASSQDRQASTDTQY
NA | TRBJ1-3 | TRBV11-2 | ASSSEQGKLGNTIY
NA | TRBJ2-7 | TRBV14 | ASRSRDSSFYEQY
NA | TRBJ2-5 | TRBV28 | ASTLSGTQY
NA | TRBJ1-5 | TRBV7-9 | ASSLVEHQPQH
NA | TRBJ2-2 | TRBV19 | ASSGGGTLHTGELF
few | TRBJ2-6 | TRBV5-1 | ASSLRGSGANVLT
NA | TRBJ2-3 | TRBV7-3 | ASSLLGTDTQY
NA | TRBJ2-7 | TRBV11-2 | ASSLGGLAGVGEQY
NA | TRBJ1-5 | TRBV28 | ASSLFGQGLQH
NA | TRBJ2-7 | TRBV5-1 | ASSLDSNRDSYEQY
NA | TRBJ1-2 | TRBV18 | ASSPPGLVYGYT
NA | TRBJ2-7 | TRBV5-1 | ASRDSLSYEQY
NA | TRBJ1-1 | TRBV18 | ASSPDSSNTEAF
once | TRBJ1-2 | TRBV27 | ASSLSPGQGLEGYT